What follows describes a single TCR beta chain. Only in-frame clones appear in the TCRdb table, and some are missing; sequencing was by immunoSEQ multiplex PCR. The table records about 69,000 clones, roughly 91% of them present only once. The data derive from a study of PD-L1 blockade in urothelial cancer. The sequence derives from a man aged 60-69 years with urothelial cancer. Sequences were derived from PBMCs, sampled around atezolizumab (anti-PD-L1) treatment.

The CDR3 sequence is CASSARQGARSGANVLTF. The CDR3 coding sequence is TGTGCCAGCAGTGCCCGACAGGGGGCCCGCTCTGGGGCCAACGTCCTGACTTTC. The chain joins TRBV6-1 to TRBJ2-6; 10 nucleotides agree with TRBD1. The V gene's germline CDR1 is MNHNS and CDR2 SASEGT. The CDR3 sequence is 18 residues long. V shed 4 bases and J 0 bases; nucleotides not matched to a gene: 6.